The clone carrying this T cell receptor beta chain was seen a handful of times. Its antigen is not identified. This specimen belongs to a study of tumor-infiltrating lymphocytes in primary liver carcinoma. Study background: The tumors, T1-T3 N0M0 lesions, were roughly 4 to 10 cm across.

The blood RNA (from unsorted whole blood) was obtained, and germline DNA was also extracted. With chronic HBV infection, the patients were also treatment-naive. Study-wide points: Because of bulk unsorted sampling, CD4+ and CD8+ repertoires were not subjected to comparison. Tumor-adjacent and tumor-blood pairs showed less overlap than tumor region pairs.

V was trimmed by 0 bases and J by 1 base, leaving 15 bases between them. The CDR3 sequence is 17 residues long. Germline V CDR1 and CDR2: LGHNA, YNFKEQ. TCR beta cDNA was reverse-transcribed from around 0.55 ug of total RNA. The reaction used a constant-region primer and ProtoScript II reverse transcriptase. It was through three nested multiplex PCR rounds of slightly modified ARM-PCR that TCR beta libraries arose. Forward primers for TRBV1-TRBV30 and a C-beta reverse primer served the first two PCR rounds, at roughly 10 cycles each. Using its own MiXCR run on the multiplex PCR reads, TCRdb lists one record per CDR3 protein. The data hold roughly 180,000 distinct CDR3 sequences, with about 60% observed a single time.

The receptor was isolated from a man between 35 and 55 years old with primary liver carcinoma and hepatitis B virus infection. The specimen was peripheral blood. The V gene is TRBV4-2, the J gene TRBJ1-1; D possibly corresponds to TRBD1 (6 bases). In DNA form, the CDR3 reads TGTGCCAGCAGCCAAGATTTATCGGACAGACAGAACACTGAAGCTTTCTTT. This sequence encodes CASSQDLSDRQNTEAFF.